The clone carrying this TCR beta chain was counted between two and nine times. Each donor was a healthy Caucasian. The record originates from a study of identical twins. TCRdb passed the 5' RACE reads through MiXCR, listing each CDR3 protein once. The sample yields 310,000 or so distinct CDR3 sequences, more than 8% seen once. The V gene's germline CDR1 is SNHLY and CDR2 FYNNEI. With 10 bases removed from V and 2 bases from J, the gap between germline ends came to 13 bases. This CDR3 has 13 residues. The sample was also reused in another study, on yellow fever vaccine responses in identical twins.

The rearrangement joins TRBV2 to TRBJ2-3; D may be TRBD1 or TRBD2 (5 bases each). What was sequenced was CD8+ T cells sorted from blood. This sequence originates from a woman aged 18 to 35 in good health. CDR3 sequence reads: CATPGPNTDTQYF. CDR3 coding DNA: TGTGCCACTCCGGGACCGAACACAGATACGCAGTATTTT.